Each of the 22 T cell receptor beta chains below was sequenced from the same sample in a study of regulatory T cells in long-lasting Graves disease. Documented time point: persistent/refractory GD, antithyroid drugs over 5 years with positive TRAb. RNA from PBMCs was the source of the TCR library. HTBI primers from iRepertoire and Arm-PCR of CDR3 regions yielded the TCR beta libraries. TCRdb re-analysed the multiplex PCR reads in MiXCR, keeping a single row per CDR3 protein. The sample carries about 460,000 distinct CDR3 sequences, approximately 23% recorded once. Sequenced material: peripheral blood mononuclear cells (PBMCs), taken when the disease was refractory, from a patient treated with antithyroid drugs. These receptors were collected from a female donor with Graves disease.

This chain connects TRBV9 to TRBJ1-3; D unclear. V lost 2 bases to trimming and J lost 0 bases, with 9 bases between them. This CDR3 region has 15 residues. Germline V gives CDR1 SGDLS, CDR2 YYNGEE. Here the CDR3 reads CASSVDGSSGNTIYF. CDR3 DNA: TGTGCCAGCAGCGTTGATGGAAGCTCTGGAAACACCATATATTTT.

This clonotype has ten or more counts. The J gene is TRBJ2-7, the V gene TRBV28; no reliable D call. Germline values: CDR1 MDHEN, CDR2 SYDVKM. The V gene lost 3 bases and the J gene lost 2 bases, with 11 bases spanning the gap. The CDR3 extends over 14 amino acids. The CDR3 DNA reads TGTGCCAGCAGTTTTCGGAGCCCGCCCTACGAGCAGTACTTC. Protein: CASSFRSPPYEQYF.

This clonotype was seen many times. The rearrangement joins TRBV7-8 to TRBJ1-5, with 9 bases fitting TRBD1. The J segment lost 1 base and the V segment lost 6 bases, leaving 4 bases of the junction unmatched. The CDR3 is 15 amino acids. The germline V gene has CDR1 SGHVS and CDR2 FQNEAQ. CDR3 residues: CASSSGQGSNQPQHF. The DNA for the CDR3 is TGTGCCAGCAGTTCTGGACAGGGGAGCAATCAGCCCCAGCATTTT.

This clonotype was seen a handful of times. The V gene is TRBV5-5, the J gene TRBJ1-1, with a tentative D call TRBD1 (5 bases). CDR1 and CDR2 from the germline V gene are SGHKS and YYEKEE (reference sequence). The CDR3 length is 15 residues. The ends were cut back, 6 bases at V and 0 bases at J, with 15 bases in the middle. The CDR3 loop is CASTPLQGLNTEAFF. CDR3 coding DNA: TGTGCCAGCACCCCCCTGCAGGGATTGAACACTGAAGCTTTCTTT.

In its sample, this clonotype was seen many times. The chain employs TRBV3-1 and TRBJ1-5; D ambiguous. Trimming cost V 1 base and J 6 bases, with 4 bases left between them. Germline V lookup: CDR1 LGHDT, CDR2 YNNKEL (reference sequence). The CDR3 contains 12 residues. In DNA, the CDR3 is TGTGCCAGCAGCCAAGCTACTCAGCCCCAGCATTTT. Translation: CASSQATQPQHF.

The sample holds a few counts of this clonotype. The chain is built from TRBV7-9 and TRBJ2-4, with 9 bases that match TRBD1. The trim removed 4 bases at V and 1 base at J, leaving 2 bases unmatched. The CDR3 is 15 amino acids. Germline loops: CDR1 SEHNR, CDR2 FQNEAQ (reference sequence). The CDR3 coding sequence is TGTGCCAGCAGCTCACAGGGGGCGGCCAAAAACATTCAGTACTTC. This sequence encodes CASSSQGAAKNIQYF.

This clonotype was recorded a few times. This chain uses TRBV7-2 with TRBJ2-2; the D gene is possibly TRBD1 (6 bases). V lost 6 bases and J 6 bases, leaving 14 bases between the germline ends. Germline V gene sequence: CDR1 SGHTA, CDR2 FQGNSA. CDR3 length: 14 amino acids. Written as DNA, the CDR3 is TGTGCCAGCAGTTTCAACCCAGGGGCCGGGGAGCTGTTTTTT. Its protein is CASSFNPGAGELFF.

J is TRBJ2-3 and V is TRBV29-1, with TRBD2 as a possible D gene (5 bases). This CDR3 comprises 14 residues. The ends were cut back, 3 bases at V and 3 bases at J, with 13 bases in the middle. Germline values: CDR1 SQVTM, CDR2 ANQGSEA. This chain's CDR3 is CSVERDPGTDTQYF. For the CDR3, the DNA is TGCAGCGTTGAGAGAGACCCGGGGACAGATACGCAGTATTTT.

This clonotype was detected many times. J is TRBJ1-1 and V is TRBV12-5; the D gene is possibly TRBD1 (5 bases). The CDR3 extends over 15 amino acids. Trimming left V 4 bases short and J 5 bases short, with 17 bases between. Germline-derived CDR1 and CDR2 are LGHNT and FRNRAP. The CDR3: CASGWGWGNWTEAFF. The CDR3 nucleotides read TGTGCTAGTGGTTGGGGCTGGGGTAACTGGACTGAAGCTTTCTTT.

V and J are TRBV5-1 and TRBJ2-3, with TRBD2 identical over 7 bases. Germline values: CDR1 SGHRS, CDR2 YFSETQ. Trimming cost V 4 bases and J 0 bases; bases outside gene matches: 8. CDR3 size: 16 residues. The CDR3: CASSLPTSKSTDTQYF. CDR3 in DNA: TGCGCCAGCAGCCTTCCGACTAGCAAGAGCACAGATACGCAGTATTTT.

The rearrangement uses TRBV7-2 and TRBJ2-7, with 7 nucleotides matching TRBD1. Germline V gene data show CDR1 as SGHTA and CDR2 as FQGNSA. CDR3 length: 14 amino acids. J was trimmed by 5 bases and V by 4 bases; bases with no gene match: 8. The CDR3 DNA follows: TGTGCCAGCAGCTCTTGGACAGGAAGGGACGAGCAGTACTTC. It yields the protein CASSSWTGRDEQYF.

This clonotype was counted at least ten times. V and J are TRBV27 and TRBJ1-4; D remains unclear. The CDR3 runs 14 residues. Germline V gene lookup returns CDR1 MNHEY and CDR2 SMNVEV (reference sequence). The V end lost 4 bases, the J end lost 10 bases, and 16 bases lay between the germline ends. CDR3 nucleotides: TGTGCCAGCAGTTCTATTGGACCCGGTGGAAAACTGTTTTTT. It is translated as CASSSIGPGGKLFF. Full variable domain (outside the CDR3, taken from reference TRBV27 and TRBJ1-4): EAQVTQNPRYLITVTGKKLTVTCSQNMNHEYMSWYRQDPGLGLRQIYYSMNVEVTDKGDVPEGYKVSRKEKRNFPLILESPSPNQTSLYFCASSSIGPGGKLFFGSGTQLSVL.

The J gene is TRBJ2-2, the V gene TRBV6-2 or TRBV6-3; 9 bases are shared with TRBD2. The CDR3 has 17 amino acids. Germline values: CDR1 MNHEY, CDR2 SVGEGT. Trimming at V came to 2 bases and at J to 4 bases, leaving 8 bases not matched to a gene. DNA of the CDR3: TGTGCCAGCAGTTACAGCGCGGAGCGGGGGGTCACCGGGGAGCTGTTTTTT. Translated, it gives CASSYSAERGVTGELFF.

The chain is built from TRBV19 and TRBJ1-4; 7 bases are shared with TRBD1. The V segment lost 9 bases and the J segment 5 bases; nucleotides outside the gene matches: 12. The CDR3 sequence is 15 residues long. CDR1 and CDR2 (germline): LNHDA, SQIVND (reference sequence). CDR3 nucleotides: TGTGCCAGCAGTTATGGACAGGTGAAGAATGAAAAACTGTTTTTT. Protein product: CASSYGQVKNEKLFF.

This clonotype has only a few counts. CDR3 sequence (DNA): TGTGCCACCAGCAGATACGGGACAGGGGAGGTAGACAAAAACATTCAGTACTTC. Amino acid sequence: CATSRYGTGEVDKNIQYF. V and J are TRBV15 and TRBJ2-4, with TRBD1 matching 10 bases. J was trimmed by 3 bases and V by 2 bases; bases with no gene match: 10. This CDR3 is 18 amino acids long. Germline loops: CDR1 LNHNV, CDR2 YYDKDF (reference sequence).

As regards this clonotype: A far more abundant clone sits one base away, making this likely a read error. The chain couples TRBV7-9 to TRBJ2-5; D is ambiguous. Germline CDR1 is SEHNR and CDR2 is FQNEAQ (reference sequence). Trimming cost V 2 bases and J 6 bases, with 13 bases left between them. The CDR3 runs 14 residues. In DNA form, the CDR3 reads TGTGCCAGCAGCTTATCCAGGCAAGGGCAGACCCAGTACTTC. This codes for CASSLSRQGQTQYF.

This clonotype was detected a few times. V and J are TRBV6-1 and TRBJ2-6, with no clear D. Trimming cost V 10 bases and J 0 bases, with 13 bases left between them. CDR3 length: 15 amino acids. Looked up from germline, CDR1 is MNHNS and CDR2 is SASEGT. The CDR3 bases are TGTGCCACTGTTAAGTGGGGCTCTGGGGCCAACGTCCTGACTTTC. Translated: CATVKWGSGANVLTF.

V and J are TRBV11-2 and TRBJ2-2; D may be TRBD1 (6 bases). This CDR3 spans 14 amino acids. CDR1 SGHAT and CDR2 FQNNGV come from the germline V gene. V gave up 6 bases and J gave up 8 bases, with 16 bases separating them. CDR3 in DNA: TGTGCCAGCAGTCGTGACGCAGGGGCTGGGGAGCTGTTTTTT. Its protein product is CASSRDAGAGELFF.

In this sample, this clonotype turned up many times. The rearrangement uses TRBV7-9 and TRBJ1-6; 10 bases match TRBD1. This CDR3 comprises 18 residues. V was pared by 1 base and J by 7 bases, with 10 bases of the junction left unmatched. Germline V gene lookup returns CDR1 SEHNR and CDR2 FQNEAQ (reference sequence). CDR3 bases: TGTGCCAGCAGCTTAGACTCCCGGGACAGGGGACGGAATTCACCCCTCCACTTT. Amino acid sequence: CASSLDSRDRGRNSPLHF.

In its sample, this clonotype was seen a few times. V gene TRBV13 combines with J gene TRBJ1-5, with TRBD1 matching 10 bases. Trimming took 0 bases from V and 7 from J; bases not matched to a gene: 6. The CDR3 runs 16 residues. CDR1 is PRHDT, CDR2 FYEKMQ, per germline (reference sequence). The CDR3 nucleotides read TGTGCCAGCAGCTTAGGTGGGACAGGGGTCGGGCAGCCCCAGCATTTT. This gives the protein CASSLGGTGVGQPQHF. Together with reference TRBV13 and TRBJ1-5, the CDR3 gives the full variable domain: AAGVIQSPRHLIKEKRETATLKCYPIPRHDTVYWYQQGPGQDPQFLISFYEKMQSDKGSIPDRFSAQQFSDYHSELNMSSLELGDSALYFCASSLGGTGVGQPQHFGDGTRLSIL.

This clonotype was detected many times. A junction end diverges from the germline sequence, so it may reflect a read error. This chain links TRBV6-4 with TRBJ1-1; a weak D match, TRBD1 (5 bases). This CDR3 has 10 amino acids. Germline lookup yields CDR1 MRHNA and CDR2 SNTAGT. The CDR3 DNA is TGCGACCCGGGGGACACTGAAGCTTTCTTT. Its translation is CDPGDTEAFF.

This clonotype came up many times. The J gene is TRBJ1-2, the V gene TRBV28; D might be TRBD1 (6 bases). Per germline, CDR1 MDHEN and CDR2 SYDVKM. Deletions cut 4 bases from V and 5 bases from J, with 8 bases between. This CDR3 has 12 residues. CDR3 nucleotides: TGTGCCAGCAGTTATACAGGGTATGGCTACACCTTC. It encodes CASSYTGYGYTF.